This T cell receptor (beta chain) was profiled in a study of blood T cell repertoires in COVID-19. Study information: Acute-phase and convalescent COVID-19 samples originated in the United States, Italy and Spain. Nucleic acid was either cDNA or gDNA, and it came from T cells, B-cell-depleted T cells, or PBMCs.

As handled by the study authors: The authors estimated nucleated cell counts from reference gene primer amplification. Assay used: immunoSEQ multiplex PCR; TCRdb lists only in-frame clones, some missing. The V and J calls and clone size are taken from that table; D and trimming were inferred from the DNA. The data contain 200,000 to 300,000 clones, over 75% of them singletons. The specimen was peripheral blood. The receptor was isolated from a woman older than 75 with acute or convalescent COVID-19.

CDR3 DNA sequence: TGTGCCAGCAGCGTAGGCGGGAGGTCCTTCATAATCACAGATACGCAGTATTTT. This encodes CASSVGGRSFIITDTQYF. The V call is TRBV9, the J call TRBJ2-3; 8 bases are a match to TRBD2. There are 18 residues in the CDR3. The germline V gene has CDR1 SGDLS and CDR2 YYNGEE. Trimming removed 0 bases from V and 2 bases from J; junction bases left unmatched: 11.